A single sample is the source of the 16 T cell receptor beta chains below, sequenced in a study of T cell responses to AZD1222 COVID-19 vaccine. Profiled with immunoSEQ multiplex PCR; TCRdb holds only in-frame clones, not every one. This sample yields 160,000 or so clones, of which roughly 94% are seen a single time; about 4.6% belongs to the top ten. The input for sequencing was peripheral blood, taken on day 0 of MenACWY control vaccination. The receptors here all came from an adult in good health.

The rearrangement links TRBV4-2 to TRBJ1-1; D is uncertain. The germline V and J ends were trimmed by 0 bases and 7 bases, with 12 bases remaining between them. Germline CDR1 is LGHNA and CDR2 is YNFKEQ. The CDR3 contains 14 residues. CDR3 sequence: CASSQEPRHLEAFF. CDR3 sequence (DNA): TGTGCCAGCAGCCAAGAGCCCCGACACCTTGAAGCTTTCTTT.

The J gene is TRBJ1-2, the V gene TRBV4-3; D remains unclear. The CDR3 spans 14 residues. Trimming pared 0 bases from V and 3 bases from J, leaving 8 bases between. Germline-derived CDR1 and CDR2 are LGHNA and YSLEER. CDR3 coding DNA: TGCGCCAGCAGCCAAGAGGGCAGAGACTATGGCTACACCTTC. Protein sequence: CASSQEGRDYGYTF.

The chain uses TRBV20-1 and TRBJ1-1; D remains unclear. The CDR3 loop spans 14 amino acids. CDR1 and CDR2 from the germline V gene are DFQATT and SNEGSKA (reference sequence). The ends were cut back, 3 bases at V and 1 base at J, with 12 bases in the middle. The CDR3 DNA sequence: TGCAGTGCTAGTGATCTGTTGACGAACACTGAAGCTTTCTTT. Its protein product is CSASDLLTNTEAFF.

The genes are TRBV2 and TRBJ1-2; D remains unclear. The CDR3 consists of 15 residues. The germline CDR1 and CDR2 sequences are SNHLY and FYNNEI. V lost 1 base and J lost 4, with 13 bases in between. CDR3 amino acids: CASSEELRASYGYTF. For the CDR3, the DNA is TGTGCCAGCAGTGAAGAGTTGAGAGCGAGCTATGGCTACACCTTC.

This chain links TRBV6-6 with TRBJ2-3, with 10 bases lining up with TRBD2. V lost 5 bases, J lost 0 bases, and 5 bases stayed unmatched. The germline gives CDR1 MNHNY, CDR2 SVGAGI (reference sequence). The CDR3 loop spans 16 amino acids. For the CDR3, the DNA is TGTGCCAGCAGTCCCCGGACTAGCGGTAGCACAGATACGCAGTATTTT. Translated: CASSPRTSGSTDTQYF.

V and J are TRBV14 and TRBJ2-2, with a tentative D call TRBD1 (5 bases). The V and J ends lost 3 bases and 2 bases respectively, with 7 bases between them. The CDR3 length is 14 residues. In germline, CDR1 is SGHDN, CDR2 FVKESK. CDR3 sequence (DNA): TGTGCCAGCAGCCACCGGACAAACACCGGGGAGCTGTTTTTT. As protein: CASSHRTNTGELFF.

The chain uses TRBV10-3 and TRBJ1-2, with D possibly being TRBD1 (5 bases). CDR1 and CDR2 from the germline V gene are ENHRY and SYGVKD. The CDR3 has 13 amino acids. V lost 2 bases to trimming and J lost 1 base, with 5 bases between them. The chain's CDR3 is CAISEDSNYGYTF. The CDR3 region has the DNA TGTGCCATCAGTGAGGACAGTAACTATGGCTACACCTTC.

The genes are TRBV19 and TRBJ1-5, with 9 bases aligning to TRBD1. J was trimmed by 3 bases and V by 1 base; bases with no gene match: 10. This CDR3 is built from 18 residues. In germline, CDR1 is LNHDA, CDR2 SQIVND (reference sequence). The CDR3 sequence: CASSIGRGTGTINQPQHF. The CDR3 nucleotides are TGTGCCAGTAGTATAGGTAGGGGGACAGGGACCATCAATCAGCCCCAGCATTTT.

V usage is TRBV28 and J usage is TRBJ2-1, with 9 positions matching TRBD1. Per the germline V gene, CDR1 is MDHEN and CDR2 is SYDVKM. This CDR3 comprises 14 residues. V shed 6 bases, J shed 6 bases, and the junction held 6 bases outside the gene matches. The CDR3 DNA is TGTGCCAGCAGGCCGGACAGGGGAAGCAATGAGCAGTTCTTC. Its translation: CASRPDRGSNEQFF. The full variable domain, its missing parts supplied by reference TRBV28 and TRBJ2-1, is DVKVTQSSRYLVKRTGEKVFLECVQDMDHENMFWYRQDPGLGLRLIYFSYDVKMKEKGDIPEGYSVSREKKERFSLILESASTNQTSMYLCASRPDRGSNEQFFGPGTRLTVL.

The chain carries TRBV18 and TRBJ2-1; D gene uncertain. The length of the CDR3 is 11 residues. The ends were cut back, 2 bases at V and 10 bases at J, with 6 bases in the middle. Per the germline V gene, CDR1 is KGHSH and CDR2 is LQKENI. This CDR3 reads CASSPASEQFF. The CDR3 nucleotides read TGTGCCAGCTCACCAGCGAGCGAGCAGTTCTTC. The whole variable domain, filled in from reference TRBV18 and TRBJ2-1, reads NAGVMQNPRHLVRRRGQEARLRCSPMKGHSHVYWYRQLPEEGLKFMVYLQKENIIDESGMPKERFSAEFPKEGPSILRIQQVVRGDSAAYFCASSPASEQFFGPGTRLTVL.

The chain joins TRBV13 to TRBJ1-4, with D tentatively TRBD1 (5 bases). CDR1 and CDR2 (germline): PRHDT, FYEKMQ (reference sequence). Between the trimmed V and J ends, which lost 2 bases and 8 bases, there was a span of 12 bases. CDR3 length equals 14 residues. The CDR3 region is CASSLLRGGEKLFF. In nucleotides, the CDR3 is TGTGCCAGCAGCTTATTGAGGGGAGGGGAAAAACTGTTTTTT. Complete variable domain (other parts from reference TRBV13 and TRBJ1-4): AAGVIQSPRHLIKEKRETATLKCYPIPRHDTVYWYQQGPGQDPQFLISFYEKMQSDKGSIPDRFSAQQFSDYHSELNMSSLELGDSALYFCASSLLRGGEKLFFGSGTQLSVL.

V and J are TRBV30 and TRBJ1-4, with 7 bases matching TRBD1. V shed 8 bases and J 8 bases; nucleotides not matched to a gene: 8. There are 12 residues in the CDR3. In germline, CDR1 is GTSNPN, CDR2 SVGIG (reference sequence). The CDR3 loop reads CAATGESEKLFF. CDR3 in DNA: TGTGCCGCTACAGGGGAGTCGGAAAAACTGTTTTTT.

V is TRBV10-1 and J is TRBJ1-1; possible D gene TRBD1, 5 bases. V lost 3 bases to trimming and J lost 0 bases, with 14 bases between them. Germline loops: CDR1 WNHNN, CDR2 SYGVQD (reference sequence). This CDR3 is 16 amino acids long. This CDR3 is CASSDGYRGLNTEAFF. Here the CDR3 DNA reads TGCGCCAGCAGTGACGGGTATAGGGGTCTGAACACTGAAGCTTTCTTT.

The V call is TRBV19, the J call TRBJ2-5; the D is unclear. This CDR3 region has 15 residues. CDR1 is LNHDA and CDR2 is SQIVND in the germline V gene (reference sequence). Trimming removed 5 bases at V and 5 bases at J, with 18 bases between. CDR3 region: CASSHHPGISETQYF. The DNA of the CDR3 is TGTGCCAGTAGTCATCACCCCGGTATCTCGGAGACCCAGTACTTC.

The rearrangement joins TRBV7-2 to TRBJ1-4; 7 bases align to TRBD1. The CDR3 totals 17 residues. CDR1 SGHTA and CDR2 FQGNSA come from the germline V gene. Trimming took 2 bases from V and 4 from J; bases not matched to a gene: 10. The CDR3 DNA follows: TGTGCCAGCAGCTTATTTTCCCCGGGACAGAGTAATGAAAAACTGTTTTTT. Its translation is CASSLFSPGQSNEKLFF.

The chain recombines TRBV6-6 with TRBJ2-6, with TRBD1 identical over 8 bases. Germline V gene lookup returns CDR1 MNHNY and CDR2 SVGAGI (reference sequence). The CDR3 consists of 17 residues. The V segment lost 5 bases and the J segment 0 bases; nucleotides outside the gene matches: 6. CDR3 DNA: TGTGCCAGCAGTCCGACAGGGGCCGCCTCTGGGGCCAACGTCCTGACTTTC. Its translation: CASSPTGAASGANVLTF.